The 22 T cell receptor beta chains reported below all come from one sample, sequenced in a study of T cell repertoires in aging, cancer and after chemotherapy. TRB rearrangements spanning V, D and J were amplified using mixed TRB-A/B primers. TCRdb re-called the multiplex PCR reads through MiXCR, storing one row per CDR3 protein. The sample gives approximately 11,000 distinct CDR3 sequences, approximately 29% of which show up once; approximately 19% is in the top ten. Peripheral blood genomic DNA, not sorted cells or RNA, was the template. Input material: blood. The receptors here all came from a human donor in good health. The donor label of this sample is uncertain.

By share of the sample, this clonotype is medium-sized. J is TRBJ1-5 and V is TRBV27; D is undetermined. The CDR3 consists of 15 residues. In germline, CDR1 is MNHEY, CDR2 SMNVEV (reference sequence). V dropped 2 bases and J dropped 2 bases, with 10 bases sitting between them. Written as DNA, the CDR3 is TGTGCCAGCAGTTTAGGTGTCAAGGGCAATCAGCCCCAGCATTTT. This encodes CASSLGVKGNQPQHF.

The chain is built from TRBV6-1 and TRBJ1-4, with TRBD1 identical over 10 bases. CDR3 size: 17 residues. V lost 6 bases to trimming and J lost 8 bases; unmatched junction nucleotides: 15. Germline CDR1 is MNHNS and CDR2 is SASEGT. The DNA of the CDR3 is TGTGCCAGCAGCCTCCGGGACAGGGGAACGCGGGGGGAAAAACTGTTTTTT. Translating it yields CASSLRDRGTRGEKLFF.

V usage is TRBV20-1 and J usage is TRBJ2-3, with D maybe TRBD2 (6 bases). Trimming pared 5 bases from V and 2 bases from J, leaving 14 bases between. Germline CDR1 and CDR2: DFQATT and SNEGSKA (reference sequence). This CDR3 region has 14 residues. The CDR3 protein is CSAVTSWNTDTQYF. For the CDR3, the DNA is TGCAGTGCTGTTACTAGCTGGAACACAGATACGCAGTATTTT.

This clonotype has only a few counts. This chain uses TRBV27 with TRBJ1-1; no reliable D call. Between the trimmed V and J ends, which lost 4 bases and 8 bases, there was a span of 14 bases. The CDR3 runs 13 residues. Germline values: CDR1 MNHEY, CDR2 SMNVEV (reference sequence). CDR3 residues: CASSSPNHREAFF. CDR3 bases: TGTGCCAGCAGTTCCCCGAATCACCGGGAAGCTTTCTTT.

This clonotype counts as medium-sized (0.01 to 0.1%). This chain links TRBV6-1 with TRBJ2-5; the match to TRBD2 covers 13 bases. This CDR3 region has 15 residues. Germline V gene sequence: CDR1 MNHNS, CDR2 SASEGT. With 2 bases clipped from V and 4 bases from J, the junction kept 1 base outside the gene matches. CDR3 DNA sequence: TGTGCCAGCAGTGAAACTAGCGGGGGGGCAGAGACCCAGTACTTC. Residues: CASSETSGGAETQYF.

The chain joins TRBV20-1 to TRBJ1-2, with D tentatively TRBD1 (5 bases). The CDR3 consists of 10 residues. V lost 3 bases to trimming and J lost 8 bases, with 7 bases between them. From germline, CDR1 is DFQATT and CDR2 SNEGSKA (reference sequence). The CDR3 DNA follows: TGCAGTGCTAGCAGGGAGGGCTACACCTTC. Amino acid sequence: CSASREGYTF.

The V and J genes are TRBV4-1 and TRBJ2-1; D perhaps matches TRBD2 (6 bases). Trimming cost V 2 bases and J 15 bases, with 17 bases left between them. Per germline, CDR1 MGHRA and CDR2 YSYEKL. There are 13 residues in the CDR3. The CDR3 region has the DNA TGCGCCAGCAGCCAAATTAGCGGCCCCGAACGGTTCTTC. Translating gives CASSQISGPERFF.

The chain links TRBV27 to TRBJ2-5; a possible D gene is TRBD1 (6 bases). The CDR3 is 14 amino acids. The V end was cut by 2 bases, the J end by 4 bases, with 11 bases between. Germline lookup yields CDR1 MNHEY and CDR2 SMNVEV (reference sequence). The CDR3 spells CASSLGQLAETQYF. Here the CDR3 DNA reads TGTGCCAGCAGTTTAGGACAGCTAGCAGAGACCCAGTACTTC.

This clonotype was found a few times. At one boundary the junction diverges from the germline segment, which might be a read error. The chain has TRBV12-3 or TRBV12-4 and TRBJ1-6; 7 nucleotides match TRBD1. The length of the CDR3 is 15 residues. In DNA form, the CDR3 reads TGTGCCAGCAAGAGGAAAGGGGGCTATGATTCACCCCTCCACTTT. It codes for CASKRKGGYDSPLHF.

The chain links TRBV27 to TRBJ1-1, with a tentative D call TRBD1 (5 bases). The length of the CDR3 is 13 residues. Germline V gene data show CDR1 as MNHEY and CDR2 as SMNVEV (reference sequence). V was pared by 6 bases and J by 1 base, with 9 bases between. The CDR3 protein is CASRPQGNTEAFF. The CDR3 nucleotides read TGTGCCAGCAGGCCGCAGGGGAACACTGAAGCTTTCTTT.

This clonotype showed up just once. The chain joins TRBV24-1 to TRBJ1-2; D unresolved. Germline V gene sequence: CDR1 KGHDR, CDR2 SFDVKD. V was shortened by 3 bases and J by 9 bases, with 7 bases between the two germline ends. The CDR3 has 11 residues. The CDR3 is CATSDLTCYTF. In nucleotides, the CDR3 is TGTGCCACCAGTGATCTGACATGCTACACCTTC.

This clonotype is judged medium-sized (0.01 to 0.1%). The V call is TRBV30, the J call TRBJ1-5; 10 bases line up with TRBD1. The V gene end was trimmed by 3 bases and the J gene end by 2 bases; junction bases not matched to a gene: 4. CDR3 length equals 15 residues. The germline V gene encodes CDR1 GTSNPN and CDR2 SVGIG (reference sequence). The CDR3 bases are TGTGCCTGGAGCGGGACAGGGGTAGGCAATCAGCCCCAGCATTTT. Encoded protein: CAWSGTGVGNQPQHF.

This sequence joins TRBV19 and TRBJ1-1, with TRBD1 identical over 8 bases. With 1 base clipped from V and 8 bases from J, the junction kept 0 bases outside the gene matches. The V gene's germline CDR1 is LNHDA and CDR2 SQIVND (reference sequence). The CDR3 loop spans 12 amino acids. The CDR3 region has the DNA TGTGCCAGTAGTATAGGACAGGGGGAAGCTTTCTTT. Translated, it gives CASSIGQGEAFF.

The CDR3 DNA sequence: TGTGCCAGCAGCTTAGTGGTGAGCGGAGGGAGCACAGATACGCAGTATTTT. Its translation: CASSLVVSGGSTDTQYF. The rearrangement joins TRBV11-2 to TRBJ2-3, with TRBD2 as a possible D gene (6 bases). V dropped 1 base and J dropped 0 bases, with 14 bases sitting between them. This CDR3 comprises 17 residues. Germline values: CDR1 SGHAT, CDR2 FQNNGV.

By sample share, this clonotype is medium-sized (0.01 to 0.1%). Relative to the germline gene, one junction end is altered; a read error may explain this. The chain joins TRBV29-1 to TRBJ1-2; possible D gene TRBD1, 6 bases. CDR1 and CDR2 from the germline V gene are SQVTM and ANQGSEA. The CDR3 sequence is 11 residues long. CDR3 amino acids: CSVDYRDGYTF. In DNA form, the CDR3 reads TGCAGTGTTGACTACAGGGACGGCTACACCTTC.

This chain uses TRBV20-1 with TRBJ1-1, with D possibly TRBD1 on 6 matching bases. Germline V CDR1 and CDR2: DFQATT, SNEGSKA (reference sequence). This CDR3 spans 13 amino acids. V lost 5 bases and J lost 3, with 13 bases in between. CDR3 region: CSASRGFDTEAFF. The CDR3 region has the DNA TGCAGTGCTTCGAGGGGGTTCGACACTGAAGCTTTCTTT.

This clonotype was counted only a few times. This CDR3 is CASSYTGDNSPLHF. The CDR3 DNA reads TGTGCCAGTAGTTACACAGGGGATAATTCACCCCTCCACTTT. V gene TRBV19 combines with J gene TRBJ1-6; 7 bases are a match to TRBD1. Looked up from germline, CDR1 is LNHDA and CDR2 is SQIVND (reference sequence). The CDR3 contains 14 residues. The V and J ends lost 5 bases and 5 bases, in that order; junction bases with no gene match: 3.

The genes are TRBV5-4 and TRBJ2-6, with D hard to call. The CDR3 covers 16 residues. Trimming stripped 0 bases from V and 0 bases from J, with 7 bases between. Germline assignment: CDR1 SGHNT and CDR2 YYREEE (reference sequence). The CDR3 loop is CASSLEGLSGANVLTF. CDR3 DNA sequence: TGTGCCAGCAGCTTGGAGGGCCTCTCTGGGGCCAACGTCCTGACTTTC.

This clonotype was detected only a few times. The chain combines TRBV19 with TRBJ1-1, with D tentatively TRBD1 (6 bases). Deletions cut 4 bases from V and 1 base from J, with 13 bases between. Germline assignment: CDR1 LNHDA and CDR2 SQIVND (reference sequence). This CDR3 region has 15 residues. CDR3 sequence (DNA): TGTGCCAGTAGTACGTACAGGGTGGGGAACACTGAAGCTTTCTTT. Protein product: CASSTYRVGNTEAFF.

The gene calls are TRBV6-5 and TRBJ2-2; a possible D gene is TRBD2 (6 bases). The CDR3 totals 17 residues. V was trimmed by 0 bases and J by 5 bases, leaving 16 bases between them. Germline CDR1 and CDR2: MNHEY and SVGAGI. CDR3 amino acids: CASSYSSWRGPTGELFF. Here the CDR3 DNA reads TGTGCCAGCAGTTACTCGAGCTGGCGGGGCCCTACCGGGGAGCTGTTTTTT.

A few counts support this clonotype. The chain uses TRBV19 and TRBJ1-5; no reliable D call. Deletions cut 5 bases from V and 0 bases from J, with 8 bases between. This CDR3 is built from 14 residues. Germline-derived CDR1 and CDR2 are LNHDA and SQIVND (reference sequence). The CDR3: CASSAPGSNQPQHF. Written as DNA, the CDR3 is TGTGCCAGTAGTGCCCCGGGTAGCAATCAGCCCCAGCATTTT. The full variable domain, in which reference TRBV19 and TRBJ1-5 provide the parts outside the CDR3, is DGGITQSPKYLFRKEGQNVTLSCEQNLNHDAMYWYRQDPGQGLRLIYYSQIVNDFQKGDIAEGYSVSREKKESFPLTVTSAQKNPTAFYLCASSAPGSNQPQHFGDGTRLSIL.

By share of the sample, this clonotype is medium-sized. The chain carries TRBV30 and TRBJ1-4; D perhaps matches TRBD1 (6 bases). Germline loops: CDR1 GTSNPN, CDR2 SVGIG (reference sequence). The CDR3 totals 15 residues. V gave up 2 bases and J gave up 3 bases, with 13 bases separating them. This CDR3 is CAWSPQDSPNEKLFF. CDR3 nucleotide sequence: TGTGCCTGGAGTCCCCAGGACAGTCCTAATGAAAAACTGTTTTTT.